The 30 T cell receptor beta chains listed next were all sequenced from one sample in a study of T cells after yellow fever vaccination. MiXCR, applied by TCRdb to the 5' RACE reads, yields one record per CDR3 protein. In the table there are around 250,000 distinct CDR3 sequences, about 7.1% of which are singletons. Source: CD4+ T cells sorted from PBMCs, taken 15 days after the yellow fever booster vaccination. The receptors here all came from a man between 25 and 39 years old who received the YFV17D yellow fever vaccine.

This clonotype was observed many times. The chain joins TRBV5-1 to TRBJ2-7, with 9 positions matching TRBD2. Germline-derived CDR1 and CDR2 are SGHRS and YFSETQ. CDR3 length equals 15 residues. Trimming took 1 base from V and 3 from J; bases not matched to a gene: 5. The CDR3 region is CASSLSPSGNYEQYF. The CDR3, as DNA: TGCGCCAGCAGCTTGTCCCCTAGCGGGAACTACGAGCAGTACTTC.

In this sample, this clonotype turned up many times. V and J are TRBV5-1 and TRBJ2-5, with 8 bases matching TRBD2. Germline V gives CDR1 SGHRS, CDR2 YFSETQ. The length of the CDR3 is 15 residues. J was trimmed by 4 bases and V by 0 bases; bases with no gene match: 5. The CDR3 is CASSLVSGGGETQYF. In DNA form, the CDR3 reads TGCGCCAGCAGCTTGGTTTCGGGAGGGGGAGAGACCCAGTACTTC.

The chain couples TRBV4-3 to TRBJ2-5; D gene uncertain. CDR1 and CDR2 from the germline V gene are LGHNA and YSLEER. The V and J ends lost 0 bases and 5 bases respectively, with 7 bases between them. This CDR3 is 13 amino acids long. CDR3 bases: TGCGCCAGCAGCCAAGAATCACGGGAGACCCAGTACTTC. Encoded protein: CASSQESRETQYF.

This clonotype was counted between two and nine times. The genes are TRBV11-2 and TRBJ2-5, with D hard to call. Germline V gene sequence: CDR1 SGHAT, CDR2 FQNNGV. This CDR3 has 14 residues. With 0 bases removed from V and 5 bases from J, the gap between germline ends came to 10 bases. CDR3 residues: CASSLDLLGETQYF. Here the CDR3 DNA reads TGTGCCAGCAGCTTAGATCTTTTAGGGGAGACCCAGTACTTC. The full variable domain, with the rest looked up from reference TRBV11-2 and TRBJ2-5, is EAGVAQSPRYKIIEKRQSVAFWCNPISGHATLYWYQQILGQGPKLLIQFQNNGVVDDSQLPKDRFSAERLKGVDSTLKIQPAKLEDSAVYLCASSLDLLGETQYFGPGTRLLVL.

The gene calls are TRBV10-3 and TRBJ1-2; 7 nucleotides align to TRBD1. This CDR3 spans 16 amino acids. V lost 0 bases, J lost 4 bases, and 8 bases stayed unmatched. CDR1 and CDR2 from the germline V gene are ENHRY and SYGVKD. The CDR3 spells CAISESRDSLSYGYTF. CDR3 sequence (DNA): TGTGCCATCAGTGAGTCGAGGGACAGTCTTTCCTATGGCTACACCTTC.

J is TRBJ1-6 and V is TRBV6-1; maybe TRBD1 (5 bases). The V end lost 7 bases, the J end lost 9 bases, and 19 bases lay between the germline ends. The length of the CDR3 is 15 residues. Germline CDR1 and CDR2: MNHNS and SASEGT. DNA for the CDR3: TGTGCCAGCAAAAGACCACAGGCGTTTGGTTCACCCCTCCACTTT. It translates to CASKRPQAFGSPLHF.

In its sample, this clonotype was seen many times. At one boundary the junction diverges from the germline segment, which might be a read error. The rearrangement uses TRBV20-1 and TRBJ1-1; D is unclear. Germline loops: CDR1 DFQATT, CDR2 SNEGSKA (reference sequence). The CDR3 contains 8 residues. CDR3 bases: TGCAGTGCCAACAAGGCGCTCTTT. Translating gives CSANKALF.

This clonotype has just a few counts. The chain combines TRBV20-1 with TRBJ2-3, with 8 bases identical to TRBD2. J gave up 3 bases and V 2 bases, and 4 bases lay outside the gene matches. The CDR3 sequence is 14 residues long. Per the germline V gene, CDR1 is DFQATT and CDR2 is SNEGSKA (reference sequence). This CDR3 reads CSARSGSRTDTQYF. For the CDR3, the DNA is TGCAGTGCTAGAAGCGGGAGCAGAACAGATACGCAGTATTTT.

V usage is TRBV6-1 and J usage is TRBJ2-5, with 7 bases lining up with TRBD1. The ends lost 8 bases at V and 1 base at J; junction bases unmatched: 7. Germline V CDR1 and CDR2: MNHNS, SASEGT. CDR3 size: 14 residues. CDR3 amino acids: CASAGTAIQETQYF. In DNA, the CDR3 is TGTGCCAGCGCCGGGACAGCCATCCAAGAGACCCAGTACTTC.

V usage is TRBV5-5 and J usage is TRBJ1-2, with D hard to call. Trimming cost V 4 bases and J 4 bases, with 14 bases left between them. The CDR3 loop spans 14 amino acids. Germline V gives CDR1 SGHKS, CDR2 YYEKEE (reference sequence). This CDR3 reads CASSQGTRAYGYTF. CDR3 in DNA: TGTGCCAGCAGCCAAGGAACCCGGGCCTATGGCTACACCTTC.

This clonotype was counted many times. This rearrangement joins TRBV4-2 to TRBJ2-7; 12 bases align to TRBD2. V lost 1 base, J lost 2 bases, and 6 bases stayed unmatched. Germline-derived CDR1 and CDR2 are LGHNA and YNFKEQ. The CDR3 sequence is 17 residues long. Here the CDR3 reads CASSQGLAGDNAYEQYF. In DNA, the CDR3 is TGTGCCAGCAGCCAAGGACTAGCGGGAGATAACGCCTACGAGCAGTACTTC.

In its sample, this clonotype was seen a few times. The chain combines TRBV19 with TRBJ2-2; 10 bases agree with TRBD1. Unmatched junction bases numbered 10, after V lost 10 bases and J lost 5 bases. Germline CDR1 reads LNHDA; CDR2 reads SQIVND (reference sequence). This CDR3 contains 15 residues. The chain's CDR3 is CATRQGAGGTGELFF. The CDR3 DNA reads TGTGCCACCCGACAGGGGGCAGGAGGAACCGGGGAGCTGTTTTTT.

The chain links TRBV12-3 or TRBV12-4 to TRBJ2-5, with TRBD2 as a possible D gene (7 bases). The CDR3 runs 14 residues. V gave up 5 bases and J gave up 7 bases, with 17 bases separating them. Here the CDR3 reads CASSRPAGAGTQYF. The CDR3 DNA is TGTGCCAGCAGTCGCCCCGCGGGGGCCGGGACCCAGTACTTC.

This clonotype showed up many times. This sequence joins TRBV3-1 and TRBJ2-3, with D uncertain. CDR3 length: 16 amino acids. Germline CDR1 reads LGHDT; CDR2 reads YNNKEL (reference sequence). Trimming removed 0 bases at V and 4 bases at J, with 14 bases between. CDR3 region: CASSQDPGRLADTQYF. In DNA, the CDR3 is TGTGCCAGCAGCCAAGATCCCGGACGACTCGCAGATACGCAGTATTTT.

This sequence joins TRBV11-2 and TRBJ2-3; a weak D match, TRBD1 (5 bases). V was pared by 5 bases and J by 4 bases, with 16 bases between. Germline V lookup: CDR1 SGHAT, CDR2 FQNNGV. CDR3 size: 15 residues. In DNA form, the CDR3 reads TGTGCCAGCAGCGGCAGGGTAGGCGCGGCAGATACGCAGTATTTT. Residues: CASSGRVGAADTQYF.

This clonotype was counted at least ten times. The rearrangement uses TRBV7-2 and TRBJ2-3; TRBD1 matches at 8 bases. V shed 1 base, J shed 5 bases, and the junction held 8 bases outside the gene matches. The CDR3 covers 16 residues. Germline loops: CDR1 SGHTA, CDR2 FQGNSA. The CDR3 DNA sequence: TGTGCCAGCAGCTTAGTAGCCGCAGGGGGCTTAGATACGCAGTATTTT. Its translation is CASSLVAAGGLDTQYF.

This clonotype was seen more than once but under ten times. As DNA, the CDR3 is TGCAGTGCTAGGGTAGCGGGAGGGGTCCACAATGAGCAGTTCTTC. Translating it yields CSARVAGGVHNEQFF. This chain uses TRBV20-1 with TRBJ2-1, with 11 nucleotides matching TRBD2. The V segment lost 3 bases and the J segment 5 bases; nucleotides outside the gene matches: 6. The germline gives CDR1 DFQATT, CDR2 SNEGSKA (reference sequence). The CDR3 extends over 15 amino acids.

This clonotype was counted ten times or more. The chain combines TRBV15 with TRBJ2-3, with TRBD1 as a possible D gene (6 bases). V was clipped by 0 bases and J by 0 bases, with 13 bases between them. CDR3 length equals 17 residues. Germline CDR1 LNHNV, CDR2 YYDKDF (reference sequence). The CDR3 coding sequence is TGTGCCACCAGCAGAGATCTTAACGGACAGAGCACAGATACGCAGTATTTT. Translated: CATSRDLNGQSTDTQYF.

The chain carries TRBV6-2 or TRBV6-3 and TRBJ1-5, with TRBD1 matching 7 bases. Germline CDR1 and CDR2: MNHEY and SVGEGT. J was trimmed by 6 bases and V by 6 bases; bases with no gene match: 8. The CDR3 loop spans 14 amino acids. Here the CDR3 DNA reads TGTGCCAGCAGAAAGACAGGGAATGGTCAGCCCCAGCATTTT. Protein: CASRKTGNGQPQHF.

This clonotype was detected a few times. This chain connects TRBV15 to TRBJ2-1, with unresolved D. Trimming cost V 0 bases and J 10 bases, with 10 bases left between them. The germline gives CDR1 LNHNV, CDR2 YYDKDF (reference sequence). This CDR3 is 13 amino acids long. The CDR3 nucleotides read TGTGCCACCAGCAGAGATAGAGGAAGGGAGCAGTTCTTC. It codes for CATSRDRGREQFF.

This chain links TRBV5-1 with TRBJ2-2; 7 positions agree with TRBD1. This CDR3 region has 15 residues. From germline, CDR1 is SGHRS and CDR2 YFSETQ. The V and J ends lost 4 bases and 3 bases, in that order; junction bases with no gene match: 6. The CDR3 bases are TGCGCCAGCAGCGCCAGGGGGACGGACACCGGGGAGCTGTTTTTT. Translation: CASSARGTDTGELFF.

This clonotype was seen repeatedly, ten times or more. V usage is TRBV7-2 and J usage is TRBJ2-7; 10 positions match TRBD2. The CDR3 loop spans 15 amino acids. With V trimmed by 2 bases and J by 0 bases, 1 base remained unmatched. Germline values: CDR1 SGHTA, CDR2 FQGNSA. As DNA, the CDR3 is TGTGCCAGCAGCTTAACTAGCGGGAACTCCTACGAGCAGTACTTC. It codes for CASSLTSGNSYEQYF.

There are a few counts of this clonotype. V usage is TRBV24-1 and J usage is TRBJ1-5; weak D call: TRBD1 (5 bases). This CDR3 region has 15 residues. CDR1 is KGHDR, CDR2 SFDVKD, per germline. Trimming cost V 2 bases and J 6 bases, with 13 bases left between them. The CDR3 spells CATSDSGRAGQPQHF. The CDR3 DNA sequence: TGTGCCACCAGTGATTCAGGCAGGGCGGGTCAGCCCCAGCATTTT.

For this clonotype: Just one base apart from a much larger clone, this may be a read error. This rearrangement joins TRBV20-1 to TRBJ2-5; TRBD2 matches at 10 bases. Germline assignment: CDR1 DFQATT and CDR2 SNEGSKA (reference sequence). The CDR3 sequence is 17 residues long. J was trimmed by 7 bases and V by 4 bases; bases with no gene match: 18. The DNA for the CDR3 is TGCAGTGCTAAAGCACTGATCACGGGACTAGCGACTGGGACCCAGTACTTC. Translating gives CSAKALITGLATGTQYF.

This clonotype occurred a few times. This chain connects TRBV20-1 to TRBJ1-1; D is perhaps TRBD1 (6 bases). This CDR3 has 10 residues. Trimming removed 4 bases at V and 11 bases at J, with 11 bases between. Germline lookup yields CDR1 DFQATT and CDR2 SNEGSKA (reference sequence). As DNA, the CDR3 is TGCAGTGCTACGGGGGCTGTGGCTTTCTTT. It codes for CSATGAVAFF.

This clonotype was counted a few times. This chain uses TRBV5-1 with TRBJ2-2; 9 bases match TRBD2. The CDR3 spans 14 residues. Trimming at V came to 3 bases and at J to 7 bases, leaving 4 bases not matched to a gene. Germline CDR1 reads SGHRS; CDR2 reads YFSETQ. The CDR3 sequence is CASSSSGGHGELFF. The CDR3 coding sequence is TGCGCCAGCAGCTCGAGCGGGGGGCACGGGGAGCTGTTTTTT.

This clonotype was counted only a few times. This chain uses TRBV20-1 with TRBJ2-1; TRBD2 aligns across 11 bases. Germline CDR1 and CDR2: DFQATT and SNEGSKA (reference sequence). This CDR3 region has 18 residues. J lost 3 bases, V lost 6 bases, and 16 bases had no gene match. CDR3: CSAQSNSGRAAVYNEQFF. The CDR3 DNA reads TGCAGTGCCCAGAGCAATAGCGGGAGGGCTGCGGTCTACAATGAGCAGTTCTTC.

This clonotype was recorded many times. The CDR3 DNA reads as TGCGCCAGCAGCGGCCAGGTCTACAATGAGCAGTTCTTC. Amino acids: CASSGQVYNEQFF. The J gene is TRBJ2-1, the V gene TRBV5-1; D ambiguous. Germline CDR1 SGHRS, CDR2 YFSETQ. Trimming removed 4 bases from V and 3 bases from J, with 8 bases in between. The CDR3 runs 13 residues.

This clonotype was seen only a few times. The V gene is TRBV4-3, the J gene TRBJ2-5; TRBD2 matches 10 bases. Trimming cost V 0 bases and J 5 bases; bases outside gene matches: 6. From germline, CDR1 is LGHNA and CDR2 YSLEER. This CDR3 has 16 amino acids. CDR3 sequence (DNA): TGCGCCAGCAGCCAAGACCGTGAACTAGCGGGGGAGACCCAGTACTTC. Translated: CASSQDRELAGETQYF.

The V and J genes are TRBV5-4 and TRBJ2-7; 7 nucleotides line up with TRBD1. The CDR3 runs to 13 residues. Germline CDR1 and CDR2: SGHNT and YYREEE (reference sequence). Trimming cost V 4 bases and J 4 bases; bases outside gene matches: 5. The CDR3: CASSRGTEYEQYF. Written as DNA, the CDR3 is TGTGCCAGCAGCCGAGGGACAGAGTACGAGCAGTACTTC.